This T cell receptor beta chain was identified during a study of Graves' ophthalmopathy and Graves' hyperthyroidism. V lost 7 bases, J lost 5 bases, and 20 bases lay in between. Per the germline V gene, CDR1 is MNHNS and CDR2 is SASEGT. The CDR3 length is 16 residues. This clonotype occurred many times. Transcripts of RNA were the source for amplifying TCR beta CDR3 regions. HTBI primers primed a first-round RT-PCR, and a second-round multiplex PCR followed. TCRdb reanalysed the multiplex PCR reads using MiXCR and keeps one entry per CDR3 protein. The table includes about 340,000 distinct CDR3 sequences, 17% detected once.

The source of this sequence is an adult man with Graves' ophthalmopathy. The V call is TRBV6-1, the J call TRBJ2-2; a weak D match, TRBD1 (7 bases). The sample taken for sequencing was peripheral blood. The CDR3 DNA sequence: TGTGCCAGCACCCCCAGGGGGGCCGATCGGACCGGGGAGCTGTTTTTT. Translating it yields CASTPRGADRTGELFF.